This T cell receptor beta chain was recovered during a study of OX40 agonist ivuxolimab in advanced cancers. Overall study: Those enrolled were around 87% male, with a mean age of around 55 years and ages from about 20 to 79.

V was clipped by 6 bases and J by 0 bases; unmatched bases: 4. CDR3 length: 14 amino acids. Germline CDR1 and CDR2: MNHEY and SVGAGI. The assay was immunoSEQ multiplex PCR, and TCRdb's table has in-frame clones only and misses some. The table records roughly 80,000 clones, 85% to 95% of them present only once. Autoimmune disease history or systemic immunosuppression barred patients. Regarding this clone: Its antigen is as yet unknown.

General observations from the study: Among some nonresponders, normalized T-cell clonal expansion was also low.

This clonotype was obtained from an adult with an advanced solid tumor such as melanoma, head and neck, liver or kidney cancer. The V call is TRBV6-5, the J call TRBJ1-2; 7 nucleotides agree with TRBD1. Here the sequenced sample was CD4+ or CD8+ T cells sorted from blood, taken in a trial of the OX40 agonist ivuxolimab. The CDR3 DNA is TGTGCCAGCAGGGAGGGGGCGGCTAACTATGGCTACACCTTC. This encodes CASREGAANYGYTF.